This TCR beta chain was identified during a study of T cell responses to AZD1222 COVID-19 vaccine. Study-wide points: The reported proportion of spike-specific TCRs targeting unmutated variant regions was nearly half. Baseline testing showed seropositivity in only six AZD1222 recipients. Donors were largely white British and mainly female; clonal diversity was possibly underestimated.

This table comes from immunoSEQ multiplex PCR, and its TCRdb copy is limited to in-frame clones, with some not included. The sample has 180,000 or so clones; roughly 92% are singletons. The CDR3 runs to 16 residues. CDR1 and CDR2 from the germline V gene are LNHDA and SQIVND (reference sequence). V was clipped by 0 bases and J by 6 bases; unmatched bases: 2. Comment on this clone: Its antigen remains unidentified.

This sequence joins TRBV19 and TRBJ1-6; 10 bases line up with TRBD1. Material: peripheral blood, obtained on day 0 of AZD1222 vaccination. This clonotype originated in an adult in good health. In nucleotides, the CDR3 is TGTGCCAGTAGTATAGACCGGACAGGGGGTAATTCACCCCTCCACTTT. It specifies CASSIDRTGGNSPLHF.